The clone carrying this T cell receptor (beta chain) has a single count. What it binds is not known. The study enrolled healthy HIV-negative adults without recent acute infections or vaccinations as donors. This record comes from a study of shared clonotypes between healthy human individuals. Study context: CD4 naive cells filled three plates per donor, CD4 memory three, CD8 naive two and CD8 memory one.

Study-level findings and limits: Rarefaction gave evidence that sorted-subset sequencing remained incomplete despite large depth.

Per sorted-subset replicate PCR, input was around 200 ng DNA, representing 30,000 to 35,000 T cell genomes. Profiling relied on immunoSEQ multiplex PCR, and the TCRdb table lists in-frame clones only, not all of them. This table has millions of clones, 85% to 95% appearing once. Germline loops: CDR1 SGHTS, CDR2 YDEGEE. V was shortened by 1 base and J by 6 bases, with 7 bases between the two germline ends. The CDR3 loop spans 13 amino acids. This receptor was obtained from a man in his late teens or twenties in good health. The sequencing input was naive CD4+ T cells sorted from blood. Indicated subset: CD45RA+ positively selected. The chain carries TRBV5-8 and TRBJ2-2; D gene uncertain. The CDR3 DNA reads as TGTGCCAGCAGCTTGAGTTTTCCCGGGGAGCTGTTTTTT. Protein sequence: CASSLSFPGELFF.